This TCR beta chain appears in the sequencing data of a study of shared clonotypes between healthy human individuals. Study-level results: Inspection by rarefaction showed sorted-subset sequencing to be incomplete despite large depth. Sequencing depth was predicted to influence how clonotypes are shared among donors.

V was shortened by 3 bases and J by 2 bases, with 12 bases between the two germline ends. The CDR3 length is 15 residues. The germline CDR1 and CDR2 sequences are WNHNN and SYGVQD (reference sequence). Comments on this clone: Its cognate antigen is unknown.

This table comes from immunoSEQ multiplex PCR, and its TCRdb copy is limited to in-frame clones, with some not included. The data show 2 million to 3 million clones, with approximately 93% seen just once and 0.36% held by the top ten. This chain joins TRBV10-1 and TRBJ2-3; possibly TRBD1 for D (5 bases). The source material was naive CD4+ T cells from PBMCs. Subset defined: CD45RA+ positively selected. The clonotype comes from a man between 18 and 29 years old in good health. Some clones in this sample may be carry-over from other donors' samples. CDR3 nucleotide sequence: TGCGCCAGCAGTGACCTGGGGCGCCCCACAGATACGCAGTATTTT. Amino acids: CASSDLGRPTDTQYF.